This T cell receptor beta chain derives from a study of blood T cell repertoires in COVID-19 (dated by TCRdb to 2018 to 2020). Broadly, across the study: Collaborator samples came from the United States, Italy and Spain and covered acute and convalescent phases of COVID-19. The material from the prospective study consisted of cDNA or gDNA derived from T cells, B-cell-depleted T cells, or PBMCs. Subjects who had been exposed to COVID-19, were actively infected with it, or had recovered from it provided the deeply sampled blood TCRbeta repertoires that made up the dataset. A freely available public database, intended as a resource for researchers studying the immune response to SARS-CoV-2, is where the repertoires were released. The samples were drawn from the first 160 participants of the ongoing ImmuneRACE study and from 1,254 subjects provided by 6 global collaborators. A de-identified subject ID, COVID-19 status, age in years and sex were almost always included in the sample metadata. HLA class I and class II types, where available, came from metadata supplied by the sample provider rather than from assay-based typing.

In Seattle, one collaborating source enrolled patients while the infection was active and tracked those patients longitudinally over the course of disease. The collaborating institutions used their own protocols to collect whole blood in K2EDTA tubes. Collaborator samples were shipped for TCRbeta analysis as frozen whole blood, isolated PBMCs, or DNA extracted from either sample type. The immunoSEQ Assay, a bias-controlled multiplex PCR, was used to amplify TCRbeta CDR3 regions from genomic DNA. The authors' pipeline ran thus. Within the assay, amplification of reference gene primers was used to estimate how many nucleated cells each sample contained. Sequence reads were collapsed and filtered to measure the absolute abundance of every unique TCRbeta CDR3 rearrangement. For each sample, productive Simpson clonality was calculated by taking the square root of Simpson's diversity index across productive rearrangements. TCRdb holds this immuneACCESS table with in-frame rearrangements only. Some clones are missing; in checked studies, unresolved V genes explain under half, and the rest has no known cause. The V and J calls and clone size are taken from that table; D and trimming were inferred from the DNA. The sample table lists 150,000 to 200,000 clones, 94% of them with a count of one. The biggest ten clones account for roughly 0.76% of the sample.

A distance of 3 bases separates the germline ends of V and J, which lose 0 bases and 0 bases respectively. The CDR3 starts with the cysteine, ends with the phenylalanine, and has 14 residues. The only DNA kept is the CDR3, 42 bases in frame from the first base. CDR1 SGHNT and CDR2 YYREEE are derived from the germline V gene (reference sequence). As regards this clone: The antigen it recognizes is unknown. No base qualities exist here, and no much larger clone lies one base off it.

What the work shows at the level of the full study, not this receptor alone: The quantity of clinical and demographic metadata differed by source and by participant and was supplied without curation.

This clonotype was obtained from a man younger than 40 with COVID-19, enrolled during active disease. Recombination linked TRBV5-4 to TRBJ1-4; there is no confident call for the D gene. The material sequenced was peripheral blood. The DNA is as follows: TGTGCCAGCAGCTTGGCGGCAACTAATGAAAAACTGTTTTTT. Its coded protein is CASSLAATNEKLFF.